Below, 10 T cell receptor beta chains from the same sample are listed, as sequenced in a study of blood T cells in healthy people across ages. Using a J-beta primer mix together with a sample-barcoded 5' primer, a second PCR was run for roughly 7 to 11 cycles. One entry per CDR3 protein results from TCRdb running MiXCR on the 5' RACE reads. This table has about 1.1 million distinct CDR3 sequences, about two fifths appearing once. Sequencing was done on a sample of blood. Source of these receptors: a man aged 18 to 30 in good health.

A few counts support this clonotype. The chain uses TRBV9 and TRBJ1-2, with 8 positions matching TRBD1. The CDR3 spans 15 residues. J gave up 6 bases and V 4 bases, and 11 bases lay outside the gene matches. The germline V gene has CDR1 SGDLS and CDR2 YYNGEE. The CDR3 sequence: CASSPRDRNSDGYTF. DNA of the CDR3: TGTGCCAGCAGCCCCCGGGACAGGAATAGTGATGGCTACACCTTC.

This chain links TRBV6-5 with TRBJ1-2; the D is unclear. The CDR3 length is 12 residues. Germline V gene data show CDR1 as MNHEY and CDR2 as SVGAGI. V lost 2 bases to trimming and J lost 4 bases, with 5 bases between them. The CDR3, as DNA: TGTGCCAGCAGTTACAACAGCTATGGCTACACCTTC. It encodes CASSYNSYGYTF.

This chain joins TRBV18 and TRBJ2-1; TRBD2 might be the D (6 bases). This CDR3 is 18 amino acids long. Trimming shortened V by 1 base and J by 0 bases, and 16 bases separated the two germline ends. Germline loops: CDR1 KGHSH, CDR2 LQKENI. The CDR3 reads CASSPLLAGRYSYNEQFF. The CDR3, as DNA: TGTGCCAGCTCACCACTCCTCGCGGGGCGCTACTCCTACAATGAGCAGTTCTTC.

This clonotype came up a few times. V is TRBV13 and J is TRBJ1-2; TRBD1 aligns across 7 bases. V shed 5 bases, J shed 5 bases, and the junction held 5 bases outside the gene matches. Germline V lookup: CDR1 PRHDT, CDR2 FYEKMQ (reference sequence). This CDR3 has 13 amino acids. CDR3 residues: CASSGWDRYGYTF. CDR3 DNA: TGTGCCAGCAGCGGTTGGGACAGATATGGCTACACCTTC.

The gene calls are TRBV2 and TRBJ1-2; 11 bases align to TRBD1. Germline loops: CDR1 SNHLY, CDR2 FYNNEI. After removal of 6 bases from V and 8 bases from J, the junction contained 11 bases not matched to a gene. CDR3 length: 15 residues. The CDR3 DNA follows: TGTGCCAGCAGAGGACAGGGGGCTTATACTATGGGCTACACCTTC. Protein product: CASRGQGAYTMGYTF.

The sample holds a few counts of this clonotype. The chain combines TRBV6-6 with TRBJ1-1; no firm D call. The CDR3 is 13 residues long. The V gene's germline CDR1 is MNHNY and CDR2 SVGAGI (reference sequence). Trimming removed 7 bases at V and 0 bases at J, with 9 bases between. The CDR3 region is CASIEVLNTEAFF. The CDR3 DNA is TGTGCCAGCATTGAGGTCCTGAACACTGAAGCTTTCTTT.

The chain couples TRBV29-1 to TRBJ2-3; 11 nucleotides agree with TRBD2. V lost 6 bases, J lost 8 bases, and 13 bases stayed unmatched. Germline CDR1 and CDR2: SQVTM and ANQGSEA. This CDR3 comprises 15 residues. The CDR3 reads CSVAPRLAGTRTQYF. For the CDR3, the DNA is TGCAGCGTGGCACCCCGACTAGCGGGAACACGTACGCAGTATTTT.

The CDR3 is CAISESPASGETYEQYF. DNA for the CDR3: TGTGCCATCAGTGAGTCCCCCGCTAGCGGGGAAACCTACGAGCAGTACTTC. The genes are TRBV10-3 and TRBJ2-7, with 9 bases that match TRBD2. Germline trimming cut 0 bases from V and 2 bases from J; bases unmatched to any gene: 8. Per germline, CDR1 ENHRY and CDR2 SYGVKD. This CDR3 spans 17 amino acids.

The chain has TRBV4-3 and TRBJ2-3, with a weak D call TRBD2 (5 bases). V lost 2 bases to trimming and J lost 1 base, with 13 bases between them. The CDR3 spans 16 residues. Germline loops: CDR1 LGHNA, CDR2 YSLEER. The chain's CDR3 is CASSQNLAIRTDTQYF. The CDR3 coding sequence is TGCGCCAGCAGCCAAAATTTAGCGATCCGCACAGATACGCAGTATTTT.

In this sample, this clonotype turned up a few times. The chain joins TRBV27 to TRBJ1-2; tentatively, D is TRBD1 (5 bases). Germline CDR1 MNHEY, CDR2 SMNVEV (reference sequence). The CDR3 loop spans 17 amino acids. V gave up 6 bases and J gave up 0 bases, with 20 bases separating them. The CDR3 region is CASRGGGLATSNYGYTF. DNA for the CDR3: TGTGCCAGCAGGGGGGGGGGACTCGCGACCTCTAACTATGGCTACACCTTC.